The source of this T cell receptor (beta chain) is a study of blood T cell repertoires in COVID-19. About the research overall: Whether acute or convalescent, the COVID-19 samples came from the United States, Italy and Spain.

Recovered status in Cohort 3 required two negative PCRs, clearance, or symptom resolution. The germline V gene has CDR1 SGHNT and CDR2 YENEEA. The J segment lost 5 bases and the V segment lost 0 bases, leaving 9 bases of the junction unmatched. CDR3 length: 16 residues. TCRdb keeps only in-frame clones here, not all; method: immunoSEQ multiplex PCR. This sample yields just over 300,000 clones, of which around nine tenths are seen a single time; 9.5% belongs to the top ten. The V and J genes are TRBV11-3 and TRBJ2-5; 7 bases are a match to TRBD1. Sequencing used PBMCs or T cells enriched from blood (not recorded which). This clonotype was sampled from a woman aged 40 to 49 who had recovered from COVID-19. The chain's CDR3 is CASSLDPRQGQETQYF. The CDR3 DNA reads as TGTGCCAGCAGCTTAGATCCGCGACAGGGTCAGGAGACCCAGTACTTC.